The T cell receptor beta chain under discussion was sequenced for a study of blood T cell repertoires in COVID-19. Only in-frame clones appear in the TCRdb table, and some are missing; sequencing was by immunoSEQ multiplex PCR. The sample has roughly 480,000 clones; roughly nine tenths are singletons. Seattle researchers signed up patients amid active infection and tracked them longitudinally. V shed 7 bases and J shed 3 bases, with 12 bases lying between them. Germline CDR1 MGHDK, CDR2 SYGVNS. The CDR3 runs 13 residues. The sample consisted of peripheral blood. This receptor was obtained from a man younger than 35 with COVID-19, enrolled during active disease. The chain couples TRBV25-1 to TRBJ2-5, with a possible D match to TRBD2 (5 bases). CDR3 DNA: TGTGCCAGCACCCGAATGGAGGAAGAGACCCAGTACTTC. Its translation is CASTRMEEETQYF. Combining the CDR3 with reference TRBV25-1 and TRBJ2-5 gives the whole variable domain EADIYQTPRYLVIGTGKKITLECSQTMGHDKMYWYQQDPGMELHLIHYSYGVNSTEKGDLSSESTVSRIRTEHFPLTLESARPSHTSQYLCASTRMEEETQYFGPGTRLLVL.